This TCR beta chain was documented in a study of identical twins. Broader study findings: Out-of-frame alpha sequences shared by twins were enriched for low generation probability. Cord blood's abundant beta clonotypes had fewer insertions, unlike memory repertoires.

As regards this clonotype: Its antigen is undetermined.

All donors comprised healthy Caucasians. A universal primer binding site was introduced by template switching. The final cDNA contained unique molecular identifiers. TCRdb fed the 5' RACE reads into MiXCR, producing one record per CDR3 protein. The sample lists over 200,000 distinct CDR3 sequences, more than 9% occurring once. CDR3 length equals 13 residues. Germline V gene lookup returns CDR1 DFQATT and CDR2 SNEGSKA (reference sequence). V lost 6 bases, J lost 5 bases, and 16 bases lay in between. The rearrangement uses TRBV20-1 and TRBJ2-5; D is undetermined. Sequenced: memory T cells sorted from blood. The source is a man aged 50 or older in good health. The CDR3 here is CSARAFMGETQYF. In DNA form, the CDR3 reads TGCAGTGCCCGTGCGTTTATGGGGGAGACCCAGTACTTC.